Below are 7 T cell receptor beta chains sequenced from a single sample in a study of T cells in women clearing cervical HPV infection. The data were produced by immunoSEQ multiplex PCR, yet TCRdb's version contains in-frame clones alone and is incomplete. Here the sample table reports some 32,000 clones. Source material: blood buffy coat. The receptors originated from a woman between 18 and 70 years old with a cervical HPV16 infection that either progressed to CIN3+ or cleared (not recorded which).

Concerning this clone: The read stops 3 residues short of the end of the CDR3; the missing end is completed from the germline J gene. The rearrangement joins TRBV18 to TRBJ2-3; D is perhaps TRBD1 (6 bases). Between the trimmed V and J ends, which lost 9 bases and 3 bases, there was a span of 13 bases. From germline, CDR1 is KGHSH and CDR2 LQKENI. The length of the CDR3 is 13 residues. CDR3 region: CASSTGITDTQYF. The part of the CDR3 DNA that was read is TGTGCCAGTTCGACAGGAATAACAGATACG.

CDR3 DNA (partial): TGCGCCAGCAGCTTGTATGACAGGGGGGCTGAA. This translates into CASSLYDRGAE. The whole CDR3 protein reads CASSLYDRGAEAFF. The chain has TRBV5-1 and TRBJ1-1, with TRBD1 matching 9 bases. The CDR3 end falls 3 residues outside the read, so it is completed with the germline J gene. The V gene end was trimmed by 1 base and the J gene end by 6 bases; junction bases not matched to a gene: 4. Germline V gives CDR1 SGHRS, CDR2 YFSETQ. The CDR3 has 14 amino acids.

A word on this clone: The CDR3 end lies 3 residues beyond the end of the read and is filled in from the germline J gene. The chain recombines TRBV18 with TRBJ1-2; no reliable D call. Trimming removed 6 bases from V and 4 bases from J, with 6 bases in between. The CDR3 loop spans 11 amino acids. CDR1 KGHSH and CDR2 LQKENI come from the germline V gene. The chain's CDR3 is CASSPSYGYTF. CDR3 DNA (partial): TGTGCCAGCTCTCCCTCCTATGGC.

For this clone: The CDR3 end lies 3 residues beyond the end of the read and is filled in from the germline J gene. This rearrangement joins TRBV19 to TRBJ2-6; D might be TRBD1 (5 bases). This CDR3 comprises 17 residues. Germline CDR1 is LNHDA and CDR2 is SQIVND (reference sequence). V dropped 4 bases and J dropped 8 bases, with 21 bases sitting between them. The CDR3 spells CASSNPTQVSWTNVLTF. CDR3 bases read: TGTGCCAGTAGTAATCCCACACAGGTGTCCTGGACCAACGTC.

A remark on this clone: The CDR3 end falls 3 residues outside the read, so it is completed with the germline J gene. This chain links TRBV7-8 with TRBJ1-2; possibly TRBD1 for D (5 bases). The V end lost 5 bases, the J end lost 5 bases, and 21 bases lay between the germline ends. The V gene's germline CDR1 is SGHVS and CDR2 FQNEAQ. The CDR3 has 16 residues. CDR3: CASSPRTPGNYYGYTF. The CDR3 bases that were read are TGTGCCAGCAGCCCCCGGACCCCAGGGAACTATTATGGC.

A note on this clone: The CDR3 end lies 3 residues beyond the end of the read and is filled in from the germline J gene. This chain joins TRBV20-1 and TRBJ1-5, with 12 bases that match TRBD1. Germline V CDR1 and CDR2: DFQATT, SNEGSKA (reference sequence). With V trimmed by 3 bases and J by 0 bases, 12 bases remained unmatched. This CDR3 contains 19 residues. Partial CDR3 DNA: TGCAGTGCTAGTGTTCCGGGACAGGGGGCCCTTTATAGCAATCAGCCC. Protein: CSASVPGQGALYSNQP. In full, the CDR3 reads CSASVPGQGALYSNQPQHF.

Concerning this clone itself: The CDR3 is cut off 3 residues early in the read; its end comes from the germline J gene. J is TRBJ1-1 and V is TRBV5-1, with 12 bases identical to TRBD1. CDR1 is SGHRS, CDR2 YFSETQ, per germline. Germline trimming cut 7 bases from V and 1 base from J; bases unmatched to any gene: 11. The CDR3 is 17 amino acids. CDR3 protein: CASGRGGTGGPNTEAFF. The sequenced CDR3 bases are TGCGCCAGCGGCCGGGGGGGGACAGGGGGCCCGAACACTGAA.